This is a list of T cell receptor beta chains from one sample in a study of cytomegalovirus exposure and HLA in healthy donors. Measured with immunoSEQ multiplex PCR; TCRdb has only the in-frame clones, and not every one. The sample holds over 150,000 clones; approximately 72% are singletons and the top ten take less than 1.5%. Sequenced: PBMCs. The receptors here all came from a man between 50 and 59 years old in good health and CMV-seronegative. The CDR3 runs from the conserved cysteine through the conserved F or W. A D gene is named only where the DNA matches it firmly. Clone size is shown for a subset of rows, as once, few, many or a class of expanded clone.

TRBV27	.	.	TRBJ1-4	TGTGCCAGCAGTTCATCGGACAGCTCAAAACTGTTTTTT	CASSSSDSSKLFF
TRBV6-1	.	few	TRBJ1-4	TGTGCCAGCAGTGAATGGGGAGGGAGTACTAATGAAAAACTGTTTTTT	CASSEWGGSTNEKLFF
TRBV19	.	.	TRBJ1-6	TGTGCCACCGGAGGGCAGGAGAGGGGCTATAATTCACCCCTCCACTTT	CATGGQERGYNSPLHF
TRBV2	.	.	TRBJ1-1	TGTGCCAGCAGACAGGGATCAACTGAAGCTTTCTTT	CASRQGSTEAFF
TRBV10-3	.	.	TRBJ2-1	TGTGCCATCAGTGACGGGACACCCGGGGGGTACAATGAGCAGTTCTTC	CAISDGTPGGYNEQFF
TRBV9	TRBD1	.	TRBJ1-1	TGTGCCAGCAGCGTAACAGGGGGCTTTTTAACTGAAGCTTTCTTT	CASSVTGGFLTEAFF
TRBV11-2	TRBD2	.	TRBJ2-3	TGTGCCAGCACCTTGGGGCTAGCGGGGCGAGATACGCAGTATTTT	CASTLGLAGRDTQYF
TRBV6-1	TRBD1	.	TRBJ1-5	TGTGCCAGCAGTGAGACAGGGGCACGAAGCAATCAGCCCCAGCATTTT	CASSETGARSNQPQHF
TRBV11-2	.	.	TRBJ1-1	TGTGCCAGCAGCCCAGATCCCTCAGGGTTCCCTGAAGCTTTCTTT	CASSPDPSGFPEAFF
TRBV4-1	.	once	TRBJ1-1	TGCGCCAGCAGCCAACCCCGGGGTTCAGGCTGGACTGAAGCTTTCTTT	CASSQPRGSGWTEAFF
TRBV6-4	TRBD2	.	TRBJ2-2	TGTGCCAGCAGTGACTCGAGTCTCCTAGCGGGGTACACCGGGGAGCTGTTTTTT	CASSDSSLLAGYTGELFF
TRBV27	.	.	TRBJ2-1	TGTGCCAGCGGCGAGGGCGGTAATGAGCAGTTCTTC	CASGEGGNEQFF
TRBV7-3	.	few	TRBJ2-3	TGTGCCAGCAGCACCGGGGGGCCCGCAGATACGCAGTATTTT	CASSTGGPADTQYF
TRBV7-6	TRBD1	.	TRBJ2-6	TGTGCCAACAGTCTACAGGGGGTTTCTGGGGCCAACGTCCTGACTTTC	CANSLQGVSGANVLTF
TRBV19	TRBD1	.	TRBJ1-1	TGTGCCAGTAGTCCGGGACAGGGATTTGGGTCTGAAGCTTTCTTT	CASSPGQGFGSEAFF
TRBV7-9	TRBD1	.	TRBJ1-2	TGTGCCAGCAGCCCGCGGGACAGGGATATTGGCTATGGCTACACCTTC	CASSPRDRDIGYGYTF
TRBV15	.	.	TRBJ1-2	TGTGCCACCAGCTTTAACAGGGAGTCGGGCTATGGCTACACCTTC	CATSFNRESGYGYTF
TRBV7-2	TRBD1	.	TRBJ2-3	TGTGCCAGCAGCAGACGGGACAGGGGGCTGACAGATACGCAGTATTTT	CASSRRDRGLTDTQYF
TRBV5-1	TRBD1	.	TRBJ1-6	TGCGCCAGCAGCTGGGGGACAGCCAATTCACCCCTCCACTTT	CASSWGTANSPLHF
TRBV5-1	.	.	TRBJ2-6	TGCGCCAGCAGCTTGCAGGGGATCTCTGGGGCCAACGTCCTGACTTTC	CASSLQGISGANVLTF
TRBV10-3	.	.	TRBJ2-7	TGTGCCACCCGGGACATAGAACTCTACGAGCAGTACTTC	CATRDIELYEQYF
TRBV5-1	TRBD1	.	TRBJ1-1	TGCGCCAGCAGCTTGGGGACAGGGGGGGACACTGAAGCTTTCTTT	CASSLGTGGDTEAFF